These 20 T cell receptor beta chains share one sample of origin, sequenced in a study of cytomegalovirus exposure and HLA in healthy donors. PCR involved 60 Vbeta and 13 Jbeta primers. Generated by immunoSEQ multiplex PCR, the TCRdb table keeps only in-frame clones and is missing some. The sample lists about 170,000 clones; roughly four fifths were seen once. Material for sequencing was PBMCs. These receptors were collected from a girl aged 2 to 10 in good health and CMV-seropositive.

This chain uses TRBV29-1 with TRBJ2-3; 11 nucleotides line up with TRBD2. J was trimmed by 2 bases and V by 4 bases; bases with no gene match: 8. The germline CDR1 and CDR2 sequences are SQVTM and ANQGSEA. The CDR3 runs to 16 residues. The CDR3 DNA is TGCAGCGTTGCTCCACTAGCGGGAGCGGTCACAGATACGCAGTATTTT. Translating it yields CSVAPLAGAVTDTQYF.

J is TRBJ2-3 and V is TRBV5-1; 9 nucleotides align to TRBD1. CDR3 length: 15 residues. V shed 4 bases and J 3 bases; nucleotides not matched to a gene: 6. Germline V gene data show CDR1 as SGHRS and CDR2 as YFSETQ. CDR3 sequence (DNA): TGCGCCAGCAGCGCCGGGACAGGGATAACAGATACGCAGTATTTT. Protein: CASSAGTGITDTQYF.

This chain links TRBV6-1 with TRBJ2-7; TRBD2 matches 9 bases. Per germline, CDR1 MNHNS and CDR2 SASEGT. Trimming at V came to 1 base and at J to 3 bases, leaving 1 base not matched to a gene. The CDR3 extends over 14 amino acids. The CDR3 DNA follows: TGTGCCAGCAGTGAAGTGCGGGGGGGCTACGAGCAGTACTTC. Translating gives CASSEVRGGYEQYF.

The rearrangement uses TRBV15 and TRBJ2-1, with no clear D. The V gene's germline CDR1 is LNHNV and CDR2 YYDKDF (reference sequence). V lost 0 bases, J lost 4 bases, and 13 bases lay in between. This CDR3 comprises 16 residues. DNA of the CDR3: TGTGCCACCAGCAGAGAGGCTGGCAGATCATACAATGAGCAGTTCTTC. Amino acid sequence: CATSREAGRSYNEQFF.

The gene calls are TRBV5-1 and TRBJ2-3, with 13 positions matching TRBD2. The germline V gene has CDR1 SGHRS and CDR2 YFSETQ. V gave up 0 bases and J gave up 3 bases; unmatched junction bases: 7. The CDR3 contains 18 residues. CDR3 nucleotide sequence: TGCGCCAGCAGCTTGGACGGGACTAGCGGGATAGGGACAGATACGCAGTATTTT. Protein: CASSLDGTSGIGTDTQYF.

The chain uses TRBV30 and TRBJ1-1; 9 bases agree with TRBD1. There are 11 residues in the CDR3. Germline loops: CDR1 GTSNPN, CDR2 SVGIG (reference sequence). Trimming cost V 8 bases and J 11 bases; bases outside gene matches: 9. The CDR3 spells CAGNDRGGAFF. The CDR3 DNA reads TGTGCCGGAAACGACAGGGGGGGGGCTTTCTTT.

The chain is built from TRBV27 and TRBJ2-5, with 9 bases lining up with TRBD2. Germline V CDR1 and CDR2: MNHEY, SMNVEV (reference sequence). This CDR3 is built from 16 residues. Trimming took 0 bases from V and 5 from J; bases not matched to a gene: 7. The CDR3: CASSLSLAGRFETQYF. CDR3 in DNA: TGTGCCAGCAGTTTATCCCTAGCGGGAAGGTTTGAGACCCAGTACTTC.

The CDR3 DNA is TGTGCCAGCAGTGTACCTAGAAGCGCGACGAACACCGGGGAGCTGTTTTTT. Translating gives CASSVPRSATNTGELFF. The chain carries TRBV6-1 and TRBJ2-2, with D unclear. The CDR3 is made up of 17 amino acids. V was trimmed by 4 bases and J by 0 bases, leaving 15 bases between them. Germline V gives CDR1 MNHNS, CDR2 SASEGT.

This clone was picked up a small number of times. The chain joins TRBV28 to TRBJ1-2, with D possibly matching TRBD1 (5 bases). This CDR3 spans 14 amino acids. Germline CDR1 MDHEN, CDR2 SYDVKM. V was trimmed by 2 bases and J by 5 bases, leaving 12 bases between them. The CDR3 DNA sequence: TGTGCCAGCAGTTTACAGGGTGGGCTTTATGGCTACACCTTC. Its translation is CASSLQGGLYGYTF.

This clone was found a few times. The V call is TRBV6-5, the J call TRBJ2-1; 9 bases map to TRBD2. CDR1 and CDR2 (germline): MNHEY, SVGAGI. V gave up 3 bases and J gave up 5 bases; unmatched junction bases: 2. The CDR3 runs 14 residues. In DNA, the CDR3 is TGTGCCAGCAGTTATAGCGGGAGCCACAATGAGCAGTTCTTC. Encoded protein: CASSYSGSHNEQFF.

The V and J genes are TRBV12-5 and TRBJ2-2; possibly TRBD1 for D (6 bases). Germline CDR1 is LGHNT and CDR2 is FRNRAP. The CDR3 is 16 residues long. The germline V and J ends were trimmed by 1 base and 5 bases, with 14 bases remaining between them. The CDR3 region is CASGLEGRGRTGELFF. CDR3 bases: TGTGCTAGTGGTTTGGAAGGCAGGGGAAGAACCGGGGAGCTGTTTTTT.

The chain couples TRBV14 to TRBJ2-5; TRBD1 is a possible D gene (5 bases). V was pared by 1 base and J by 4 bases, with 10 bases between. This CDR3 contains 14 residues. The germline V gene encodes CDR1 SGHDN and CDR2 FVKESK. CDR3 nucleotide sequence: TGTGCCAGCAGCCAAGGGGGCGCGGTAGAGACCCAGTACTTC. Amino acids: CASSQGGAVETQYF.

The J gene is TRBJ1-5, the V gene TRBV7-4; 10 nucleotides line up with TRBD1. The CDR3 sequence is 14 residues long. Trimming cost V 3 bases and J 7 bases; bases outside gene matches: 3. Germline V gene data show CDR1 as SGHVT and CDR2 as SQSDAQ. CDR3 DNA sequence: TGTGCCAGCAGCTTGCGGACAGGGGGACAGCCCCAGCATTTT. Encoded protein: CASSLRTGGQPQHF.

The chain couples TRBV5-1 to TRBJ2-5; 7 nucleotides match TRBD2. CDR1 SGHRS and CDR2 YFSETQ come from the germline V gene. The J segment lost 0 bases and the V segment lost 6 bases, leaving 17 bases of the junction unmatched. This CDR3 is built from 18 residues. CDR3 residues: CASTASGWLKINQETQYF. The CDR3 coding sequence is TGCGCCAGCACTGCTAGCGGCTGGTTGAAAATTAACCAAGAGACCCAGTACTTC.

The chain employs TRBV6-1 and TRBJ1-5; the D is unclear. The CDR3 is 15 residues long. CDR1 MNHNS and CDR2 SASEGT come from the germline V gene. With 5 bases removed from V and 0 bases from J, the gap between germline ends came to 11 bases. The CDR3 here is CASSLALNSNQPQHF. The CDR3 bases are TGTGCCAGCAGTTTGGCCCTTAATAGCAATCAGCCCCAGCATTTT.

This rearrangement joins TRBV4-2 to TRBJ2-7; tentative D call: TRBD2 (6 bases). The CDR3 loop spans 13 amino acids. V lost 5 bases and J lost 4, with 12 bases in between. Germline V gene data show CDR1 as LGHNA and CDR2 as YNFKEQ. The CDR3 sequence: CASSTELAYEQYF. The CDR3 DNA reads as TGTGCCAGCAGCACCGAACTAGCATACGAGCAGTACTTC.

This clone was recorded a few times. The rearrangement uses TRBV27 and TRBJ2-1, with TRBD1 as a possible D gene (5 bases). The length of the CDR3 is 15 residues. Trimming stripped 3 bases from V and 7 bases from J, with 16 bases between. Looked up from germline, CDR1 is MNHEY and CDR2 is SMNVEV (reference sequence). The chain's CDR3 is CASSFVRGLGNEQFF. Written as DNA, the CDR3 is TGTGCCAGCAGTTTTGTAAGGGGATTGGGGAATGAGCAGTTCTTC.

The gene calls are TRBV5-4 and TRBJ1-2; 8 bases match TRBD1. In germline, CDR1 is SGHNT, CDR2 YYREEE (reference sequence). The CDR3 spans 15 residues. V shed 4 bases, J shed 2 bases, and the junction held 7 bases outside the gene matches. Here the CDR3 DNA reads TGTGCCAGCAGCGCCGGACAGGGCCTAAACTATGGCTACACCTTC. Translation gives CASSAGQGLNYGYTF.

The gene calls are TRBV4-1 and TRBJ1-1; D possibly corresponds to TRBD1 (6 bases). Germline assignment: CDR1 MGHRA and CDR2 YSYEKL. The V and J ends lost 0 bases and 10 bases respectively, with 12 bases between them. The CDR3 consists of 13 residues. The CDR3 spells CASSQDPGARAFF. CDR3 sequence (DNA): TGCGCCAGCAGCCAAGATCCAGGGGCAAGAGCTTTCTTT.

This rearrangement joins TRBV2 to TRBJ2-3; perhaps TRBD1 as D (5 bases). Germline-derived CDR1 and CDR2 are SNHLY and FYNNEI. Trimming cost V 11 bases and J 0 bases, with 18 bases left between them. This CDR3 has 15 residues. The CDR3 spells CADTHDSSSTDTQYF. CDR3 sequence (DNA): TGTGCCGACACTCATGACAGCTCTAGCACAGATACGCAGTATTTT.